A selection of T cell receptor beta chains follows, all from one sample in a study of T cells in Graves' hyperthyroidism and ophthalmopathy. MiXCR was run by TCRdb on the multiplex PCR reads, yielding one entry per CDR3 protein. Among 200,000 to 300,000 distinct CDR3 sequences listed, less than 20% were seen once. Material: blood. The receptors derive from a woman aged 18-30 years with Graves' ophthalmopathy. CDR3s include the opening cysteine and the closing phenylalanine or tryptophan. A D gene is named only where the DNA matches it firmly. Expanded clones are given a class, and other clones once, few, many or no size at all.

TRBV27	TRBJ2-5	TRBD1	many	TGTGCCAGCAGTTTCCAGAGGACAGGGCAAGAGACCCAGTACTTC	CASSFQRTGQETQYF
TRBV7-9	TRBJ2-1	NA	few	TGTGCCAGCTCGGGGGAGAACTACAATGAGCAGTTCTTC	CASSGENYNEQFF
TRBV7-9	TRBJ1-3	NA	few	TGTGCCAGCAGCCTGGACAAGTACCTAAACACCATATATTTT	CASSLDKYLNTIYF
TRBV7-9	TRBJ2-2	TRBD2	NA	TGTGCCAGCAGCTACCCGGGACTAGCGGGGGGGCCGACCGGGGAGCTGTTTTTT	CASSYPGLAGGPTGELFF
TRBV30	TRBJ1-5	NA	many	TGTGCCTGGAGTGTGGCAGCCGATCAGCCCCAGCATTTT	CAWSVAADQPQHF
TRBV7-2	TRBJ1-2	NA	many	TGTGCCAGCAGCTTAGCGGCAGTGGGATATGGCTACACCTTC	CASSLAAVGYGYTF
TRBV28	TRBJ2-5	TRBD2	many	TGTGCCAGCAGTTTAGGCCGGCGGGGGGGAGAGACCCAGTACTTC	CASSLGRRGGETQYF
TRBV20-1	TRBJ2-3	TRBD1	NA	TGCAGTGTCAGACAGGGGGGCACAGATACGCAGTATTTT	CSVRQGGTDTQYF
TRBV9	TRBJ1-1	NA	few	TGTGCCAGCAGCACTGGTGGAGTGAACACTGAAGCTTTCTTT	CASSTGGVNTEAFF
TRBV9	TRBJ2-1	TRBD2	many	TGTGCCAGCAGCGTAGGGGCTAGCGGGGCCTACAATGAGCAGTTCTTC	CASSVGASGAYNEQFF
TRBV2	TRBJ2-1	TRBD2	few	TGTGCCAGCAGACCCACTAGCGGGGGGAGCGATGAGCAGTTCTTC	CASRPTSGGSDEQFF
TRBV29-1	TRBJ2-5	TRBD1	many	TGCAGCGCCCTCTCTCGACAGGGGAGGGAGACCCAGTACTTC	CSALSRQGRETQYF